A single sample gave rise to the 23 T cell receptor beta chains below, sequenced in a study of identifying expanded T cells in peripheral blood (dated by TCRdb to the late 2010s). The receptor library was made with the immunoSEQ multiplex PCR assay. What TCRdb holds here is the immuneACCESS table cut down to in-frame rearrangements. Part of the clones is not present; checked against another copy, under half of the missing clones reflect an unresolved V gene, and the others are unexplained. Counted in this sample were around 120,000 clones; approximately 90% of them appeared once. 16% of the sample is held by the ten biggest clonotypes. Source material: blood. The source is a person aged 18 to 70 in good health.

The chain employs TRBV7-2 and TRBJ2-1, with 11 bases matching TRBD2. CDR1 is SGHTA, CDR2 FQGNSA, per germline. Losses at the gene ends were 8 bases for V and 2 bases for J; bases not matched to a gene: 5. The CDR3 is 15 amino acids. The CDR3 is CASHQLAGAYNEQFF. The CDR3 nucleotides read TGTGCCAGCCATCAACTAGCGGGGGCCTACAATGAGCAGTTCTTC. Full variable domain (rest looked up from reference TRBV7-2 and TRBJ2-1): GAGVSQSPSNKVTEKGKDVELRCDPISGHTALYWYRQSLGQGLEFLIYFQGNSAPDKSGLPSDRFSAERTGGSVSTLTIQRTQQEDSAVYLCASHQLAGAYNEQFFGPGTRLTVL.

The CDR3, as DNA: TGTGCCAGCAGCCTACCCCCGGGACTAGCGGGATCGGTGCAGTACTTC. Residues: CASSLPPGLAGSVQYF. This chain joins TRBV7-9 and TRBJ2-7; 13 nucleotides match TRBD2. Germline assignment: CDR1 SEHNR and CDR2 FQNEAQ (reference sequence). The J segment lost 9 bases and the V segment lost 5 bases, leaving 13 bases of the junction unmatched. This CDR3 is 16 amino acids long.

The chain has TRBV20-1 and TRBJ2-7, with D unresolved. Trimming left V 4 bases short and J 1 base short, with 5 bases between. Germline CDR1 reads DFQATT; CDR2 reads SNEGSKA (reference sequence). The CDR3 extends over 11 amino acids. The CDR3 sequence: CSATPSYEQYF. The CDR3 DNA reads TGCAGTGCTACCCCTTCCTACGAGCAGTACTTC.

The V call is TRBV7-8, the J call TRBJ2-5; maybe TRBD2 (6 bases). With 5 bases removed from V and 13 bases from J, the gap between germline ends came to 20 bases. CDR1 and CDR2 (germline): SGHVS, FQNEAQ. This CDR3 is 13 amino acids long. CDR3 DNA sequence: TGTGCCAGCAGCAAAGATCAGGGACTTCCCGGGTACTTC. Translated, it gives CASSKDQGLPGYF.

The rearrangement uses TRBV11-3 and TRBJ1-1, with D maybe TRBD1 (5 bases). The CDR3 contains 13 residues. V gave up 1 base and J gave up 5 bases, with 8 bases separating them. CDR1 is SGHNT, CDR2 YENEEA, per germline. CDR3 protein: CASSLGKGTEAFF. CDR3 bases: TGTGCCAGCAGCTTAGGTAAGGGGACTGAAGCTTTCTTT.

On this clone: At one end, the junction sequence differs from germline, possibly due to a read error. The J gene is TRBJ2-7, the V gene TRBV28; D is unresolved. The germline CDR1 and CDR2 sequences are MDHEN and SYDVKM. The CDR3 runs 10 residues. In DNA, the CDR3 is TGTGCCAGCAGGCGAAACCTAGGTAGGTTC. Protein product: CASRRNLGRF. The variable domain in full, completed from reference TRBV28 and TRBJ2-7, reads DVKVTQSSRYLVKRTGEKVFLECVQDMDHENMFWYRQDPGLGLRLIYFSYDVKMKEKGDIPEGYSVSREKKERFSLILESASTNQTSMYLCASRRNLGRFGPGTRLTVT.

Written as DNA, the CDR3 is TGCGCCAGCAGCCAAGGCGGAGGAGTTCGAGAGACCCAGTACTTC. It specifies CASSQGGGVRETQYF. The chain is built from TRBV4-3 and TRBJ2-5, with TRBD2 as a possible D gene (5 bases). V gave up 1 base and J gave up 4 bases, with 13 bases separating them. CDR1 is LGHNA, CDR2 YSLEER, per germline. This CDR3 region has 15 residues.

The CDR3 region has the DNA TGTGCCAGCAGATGGAGGACAGTGCAGAATGAAAAACTGTTTTTT. It is translated as CASRWRTVQNEKLFF. The chain has TRBV6-1 and TRBJ1-4, with D possibly being TRBD1 (6 bases). From germline, CDR1 is MNHNS and CDR2 SASEGT. The CDR3 consists of 15 residues. Trimming took 6 bases from V and 5 from J, leaving 16 bases between them.

J is TRBJ2-5 and V is TRBV28, with 7 nucleotides matching TRBD2. V shed 6 bases and J 3 bases; nucleotides not matched to a gene: 10. The CDR3 runs 15 residues. Germline V CDR1 and CDR2: MDHEN, SYDVKM. CDR3 in amino acids: CASSGRGSGEETQYF. DNA for the CDR3: TGTGCCAGCAGCGGGCGGGGGAGCGGGGAAGAGACCCAGTACTTC.

The gene calls are TRBV27 and TRBJ2-2; D is unclear. The CDR3 totals 12 residues. Germline CDR1 and CDR2: MNHEY and SMNVEV (reference sequence). The V and J ends lost 6 bases and 6 bases respectively, with 8 bases between them. The CDR3 DNA is TGTGCCAGCAGCTATTCACCCGGGGAGCTGTTTTTT. Translating gives CASSYSPGELFF.

The chain is built from TRBV10-3 and TRBJ2-1; 7 bases line up with TRBD2. Trimming cost V 0 bases and J 1 base; bases outside gene matches: 3. This CDR3 region has 16 residues. Germline V gene data show CDR1 as ENHRY and CDR2 as SYGVKD. CDR3 nucleotide sequence: TGTGCCATCAGTGAGTCGAGGACTAGATCCTACAATGAGCAGTTCTTC. It encodes CAISESRTRSYNEQFF.

The DNA of the CDR3 is TGCAGCGCCATGACAGGGGGCATATGGGACTATGGCTACACCTTC. Protein sequence: CSAMTGGIWDYGYTF. The chain couples TRBV29-1 to TRBJ1-2, with 10 bases fitting TRBD1. CDR1 SQVTM and CDR2 ANQGSEA come from the germline V gene. V lost 7 bases and J lost 3; bases outside the gene matches: 11. The CDR3 has 15 residues.

The gene calls are TRBV19 and TRBJ1-1; no clear D. Looked up from germline, CDR1 is LNHDA and CDR2 is SQIVND (reference sequence). The V end was cut by 5 bases, the J end by 0 bases, with 7 bases between. The CDR3 has 13 amino acids. The chain's CDR3 is CASSEALNTEAFF. CDR3 nucleotide sequence: TGTGCCAGTAGTGAAGCTTTGAACACTGAAGCTTTCTTT.

V is TRBV7-9 and J is TRBJ2-3, with 7 bases identical to TRBD2. The CDR3 is 15 residues long. The V and J ends lost 5 bases and 4 bases, in that order; junction bases with no gene match: 9. In germline, CDR1 is SEHNR, CDR2 FQNEAQ (reference sequence). The CDR3 coding sequence is TGTGCCAGCAGCCATGGACTAGGCAACCCAGATACGCAGTATTTT. This translates into CASSHGLGNPDTQYF.

The V call is TRBV29-1, the J call TRBJ2-5; no clear D gene. CDR3 length: 12 amino acids. Trimming left V 0 bases short and J 10 bases short, with 12 bases between. Looked up from germline, CDR1 is SQVTM and CDR2 is ANQGSEA. This CDR3 reads CSVEDQTDIQYF. The CDR3 nucleotides are TGCAGCGTTGAAGATCAAACGGATATCCAGTACTTC.

The chain links TRBV5-1 to TRBJ2-1; tentative D call: TRBD2 (6 bases). Germline loops: CDR1 SGHRS, CDR2 YFSETQ. This CDR3 comprises 15 residues. The V gene lost 6 bases and the J gene lost 0 bases, with 13 bases spanning the gap. In DNA, the CDR3 is TGCGCCAGCAATCCTGCGGGGAGCTCCTACAATGAGCAGTTCTTC. Translating it yields CASNPAGSSYNEQFF.

The chain joins TRBV4-3 to TRBJ1-1; the D gene is possibly TRBD1 (6 bases). The germline CDR1 and CDR2 sequences are LGHNA and YSLEER. Between the trimmed V and J ends, which lost 4 bases and 1 base, there was a span of 19 bases. The CDR3 has 17 amino acids. The CDR3: CASSPHGTPGWNTEAFF. As DNA, the CDR3 is TGCGCCAGCAGCCCGCACGGGACACCGGGTTGGAACACTGAAGCTTTCTTT.

The V call is TRBV7-2, the J call TRBJ1-1; D gene ambiguous. V was pared by 5 bases and J by 5 bases, with 15 bases between. CDR1 is SGHTA, CDR2 FQGNSA, per germline. The CDR3 runs 14 residues. CDR3 protein: CASSPNLPRTEAFF. CDR3 coding DNA: TGTGCCAGCAGCCCGAACCTGCCCCGGACTGAAGCTTTCTTT.

The chain links TRBV7-2 to TRBJ1-1; D gene uncertain. CDR3 size: 12 residues. V was trimmed by 5 bases and J by 5 bases, leaving 9 bases between them. The germline V gene encodes CDR1 SGHTA and CDR2 FQGNSA. CDR3 loop: CASSPLGTEAFF. CDR3 nucleotides: TGTGCCAGCAGCCCCCTGGGGACTGAAGCTTTCTTT.

The chain is built from TRBV29-1 and TRBJ2-2, with D possibly being TRBD1 or TRBD2 (5 bases each). The CDR3 loop spans 13 amino acids. V dropped 4 bases and J dropped 7 bases, with 13 bases sitting between them. Looked up from germline, CDR1 is SQVTM and CDR2 is ANQGSEA. Here the CDR3 reads CSVVEGRGGELFF. The CDR3 DNA reads TGCAGCGTTGTCGAGGGAAGGGGCGGGGAGCTGTTTTTT.

As concerns this clone: Different DNA sequences within this sample yield the same CDR3. J is TRBJ2-3 and V is TRBV5-1; D gene unclear. The germline V gene encodes CDR1 SGHRS and CDR2 YFSETQ. V lost 4 bases and J lost 1, with 10 bases in between. This CDR3 region has 14 residues. The CDR3 here is CASSGTGGTDTQYF. The DNA for the CDR3 is TGCGCCAGCAGCGGAACGGGTGGCACAGATACGCAGTATTTT.

This rearrangement joins TRBV27 to TRBJ2-6, with D possibly matching TRBD1 (6 bases). Trimming stripped 5 bases from V and 0 bases from J, with 14 bases between. From germline, CDR1 is MNHEY and CDR2 SMNVEV (reference sequence). The CDR3 is 17 amino acids. The CDR3 protein is CASSRQVPLSGANVLTF. CDR3 DNA: TGTGCCAGCAGTCGACAGGTTCCCCTCTCTGGGGCCAACGTCCTGACTTTC.

The chain combines TRBV6-1 with TRBJ1-3, with D perhaps TRBD1 (5 bases). The CDR3 spans 16 residues. V lost 3 bases and J 0 bases, leaving 12 bases between the germline ends. Germline V gives CDR1 MNHNS, CDR2 SASEGT. The CDR3 loop is CASSDQGTASGNTIYF. As DNA, the CDR3 is TGTGCCAGCAGTGACCAGGGAACAGCCTCTGGAAACACCATATATTTT.